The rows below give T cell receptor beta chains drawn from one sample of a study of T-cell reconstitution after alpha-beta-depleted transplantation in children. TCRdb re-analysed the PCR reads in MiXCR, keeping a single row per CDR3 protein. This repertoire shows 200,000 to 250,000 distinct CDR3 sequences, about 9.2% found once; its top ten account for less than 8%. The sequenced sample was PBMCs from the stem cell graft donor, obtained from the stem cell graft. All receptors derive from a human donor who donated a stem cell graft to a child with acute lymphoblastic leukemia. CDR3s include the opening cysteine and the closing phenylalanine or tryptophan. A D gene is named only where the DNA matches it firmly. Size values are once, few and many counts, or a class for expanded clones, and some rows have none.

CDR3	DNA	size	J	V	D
CASSYSGRGDQPQHF	TGTGCCAGCAGTTACTCAGGCAGGGGGGATCAGCCCCAGCATTTT	few	TRBJ1-5	TRBV6-5	TRBD1
CSAPNAWGASTDTQYF	TGCAGTGCTCCTAATGCGTGGGGGGCAAGCACAGATACGCAGTATTTT	-	TRBJ2-3	TRBV20-1	-
CASSNNPGRTNTEAFF	TGTGCCAGCAGCAACAACCCGGGACGTACGAACACTGAAGCTTTCTTT	few	TRBJ1-1	TRBV7-2	-
CAIAPGIGVYEQYF	TGTGCCATCGCTCCTGGAATCGGGGTCTACGAGCAGTACTTC	many	TRBJ2-7	TRBV10-3	-
CASSLGTSGGTGELFF	TGCGCCAGCAGCTTGGGGACTAGCGGGGGCACCGGGGAGCTGTTTTTT	many	TRBJ2-2	TRBV5-1	TRBD2
CASSIAGGFEQFF	TGTGCCAGCAGCATAGCGGGGGGCTTTGAGCAGTTCTTC	many	TRBJ2-1	TRBV14	TRBD2
CASSYSIFGGELFF	TGTGCCAGCAGTTACTCCATTTTTGGCGGGGAGCTGTTTTTT	many	TRBJ2-2	TRBV6-5	-
CASTLMGTGDTQYF	TGTGCCAGCACCCTCATGGGGACAGGAGATACGCAGTATTTT	many	TRBJ2-3	TRBV5-8	TRBD1
CASSLRDSVKNTGELFF	TGTGCCAGCAGCTTACGGGACAGCGTAAAGAACACCGGGGAGCTGTTTTTT	-	TRBJ2-2	TRBV5-5	TRBD1
CASSLSRVNEQFF	TGTGCCAGCAGCTTAAGTCGAGTCAATGAGCAGTTCTTC	-	TRBJ2-1	TRBV7-2	-
CASSLNRDRGRRANYGYTF	TGTGCCAGCAGTCTCAACCGGGACAGGGGGCGGAGAGCTAACTATGGCTACACCTTC	few	TRBJ1-2	TRBV27	TRBD1
CASRTLRAGLYEKLFF	TGTGCCAGCCGAACATTGAGGGCAGGGTTATATGAAAAACTGTTTTTT	few	TRBJ1-4	TRBV6-1	-
CASSPGQGGTEAFF	TGTGCCAGCAGCCCGGGACAGGGAGGCACTGAAGCTTTCTTT	many	TRBJ1-1	TRBV5-1	TRBD1
CAISGPKEGGGYEQYF	TGTGCCATCAGTGGACCGAAGGAGGGCGGAGGGTACGAGCAGTACTTC	few	TRBJ2-7	TRBV10-3	-
CSARPSGGTEAFF	TGCAGTGCTAGACCGTCGGGGGGGACTGAAGCTTTCTTT	-	TRBJ1-1	TRBV20-1	-
CASSPGHSNQPQHF	TGCGCCAGCAGCCCGGGGCATAGCAATCAGCCCCAGCATTTT	-	TRBJ1-5	TRBV10-1	-
CASSLDAGTTEAFF	TGTGCCAGCAGTTTAGACGCGGGGACCACTGAAGCTTTCTTT	many	TRBJ1-1	TRBV12-3/TRBV12-4	-
CASSLSTGKETQYF	TGTGCCAGCAGTTTATCCACAGGGAAAGAGACCCAGTACTTC	-	TRBJ2-5	TRBV27	-
CASSSERDYGYTF	TGTGCCAGCAGCTCAGAACGGGACTATGGCTACACCTTC	few	TRBJ1-2	TRBV5-6	-
CSVSRDSPYEQYF	TGCAGTGTAAGTCGGGACAGTCCCTACGAGCAGTACTTC	-	TRBJ2-7	TRBV20-1	TRBD1
CSGADSNYGYTF	TGCAGCGGTGCGGACAGTAACTATGGCTACACCTTC	few	TRBJ1-2	TRBV29-1	-
CASSVTGVRTEAFF	TGTGCCAGCAGCGTAACTGGGGTGAGAACTGAAGCTTTCTTT	few	TRBJ1-1	TRBV4-2	-
CASSSPGPYNEQFF	TGTGCCAGCAGCTCTCCGGGACCTTACAATGAGCAGTTCTTC	-	TRBJ2-1	TRBV7-9	-
CSIAGGGKGQWNEQFF	TGCAGCATTGCGGGGGGCGGGAAGGGGCAGTGGAATGAGCAGTTCTTC	few	TRBJ2-1	TRBV29-1	TRBD2
CASSLVTPTDTQYF	TGTGCCAGCAGCTTAGTAACTCCCACAGATACGCAGTATTTT	few	TRBJ2-3	TRBV7-2	-
CASSQGLASGVLGEQYF	TGTGCCAGCAGCCAAGGTCTCGCTAGCGGGGTTCTTGGCGAGCAGTACTTC	few	TRBJ2-7	TRBV3-1	TRBD2
CASSLFPVRVYGYTF	TGTGCCAGCAGTTTATTTCCAGTCCGAGTCTATGGCTACACCTTC	-	TRBJ1-2	TRBV12-3/TRBV12-4	-
CASSQESVAPSFF	TGTGCCAGCAGCCAAGAATCCGTAGCCCCATCGTTCTTC	many	TRBJ2-1	TRBV4-2	-
CASRSGGTDTQYF	TGTGCCAGCAGATCAGGGGGCACAGATACGCAGTATTTT	-	TRBJ2-3	TRBV7-9	-
CASSLAGNNEKLFF	TGTGCCAGCAGTTTGGCGGGTAATAATGAAAAACTGTTTTTT	few	TRBJ1-4	TRBV27	-
CASSLEGGSSYEQYF	TGTGCCAGCAGCTTAGAGGGCGGATCCTCCTACGAGCAGTACTTC	many	TRBJ2-7	TRBV7-6	-
CAISPQGSDTQYF	TGTGCCATCAGCCCTCAGGGGTCGGATACGCAGTATTTT	-	TRBJ2-3	TRBV5-4	-
CASSLVQGTGSYEQYF	TGTGCCAGCAGCTTGGTCCAAGGGACAGGGTCCTACGAGCAGTACTTC	-	TRBJ2-7	TRBV5-8	TRBD1
CASTPGQETYEQYF	TGTGCCAGCACCCCGGGACAGGAGACCTACGAGCAGTACTTC	many	TRBJ2-7	TRBV12-3/TRBV12-4	TRBD1
CASSQDRAGGREKLFF	TGTGCCAGCAGCCAAGATAGGGCAGGGGGTAGGGAAAAACTGTTTTTT	few	TRBJ1-4	TRBV4-2	TRBD1
CASSPQWRGIDEQFF	TGTGCCAGCAGCCCTCAATGGCGGGGGATAGATGAGCAGTTCTTC	-	TRBJ2-1	TRBV7-9	TRBD2
CASKAQGIGELFF	TGTGCCAGTAAAGCCCAGGGCATCGGGGAGCTGTTTTTT	few	TRBJ2-2	TRBV19	-
CASSNRDSPNEKLFF	TGTGCCAGCAGTAACCGGGACAGTCCTAATGAAAAACTGTTTTTT	many	TRBJ1-4	TRBV27	TRBD1
CASSQVGGLDGYTF	TGCGCCAGCAGCCAAGTGGGGGGGCTTGATGGCTACACCTTC	-	TRBJ1-2	TRBV4-1	-
CASSLILRETQYF	TGTGCCAGCAGCTTAATTCTGAGAGAGACCCAGTACTTC	many	TRBJ2-5	TRBV7-7	-
CASSLSSQGTYGYTF	TGTGCCAGCAGTTTAAGTAGTCAGGGCACCTATGGCTACACCTTC	few	TRBJ1-2	TRBV12-3/TRBV12-4	-
CASSPRVRGNQPQHF	TGTGCCAGCAGCCCCCGGGTCCGGGGCAATCAGCCCCAGCATTTT	-	TRBJ1-5	TRBV11-3	-
CASSLSRGGQRGDTQYF	TGTGCCAGCAGCTTAAGTAGGGGGGGCCAAAGGGGAGATACGCAGTATTTT	many	TRBJ2-3	TRBV7-8	-
CSVVPGLGYEQYF	TGCAGCGTTGTCCCGGGACTGGGTTACGAGCAGTACTTC	many	TRBJ2-7	TRBV29-1	-
CSARVGVTNTEAFF	TGCAGTGCTAGAGTCGGAGTCACGAACACTGAAGCTTTCTTT	many	TRBJ1-1	TRBV20-1	-
CASSTRRRPSITEAFF	TGTGCCAGCAGCACAAGACGACGGCCTAGTATCACTGAAGCTTTCTTT	-	TRBJ1-1	TRBV13	-
CAIRPSGEAPTAEAFF	TGTGCCATCAGGCCCTCAGGGGAAGCCCCTACGGCTGAAGCTTTCTTT	many	TRBJ1-1	TRBV10-3	-
CAWSVGVYGNTIYF	TGTGCCTGGAGTGTTGGGGTATATGGAAACACCATATATTTT	few	TRBJ1-3	TRBV30	-
CASSRSLGGPYEQYF	TGCGCCAGCAGCCGTTCCCTCGGGGGTCCCTACGAGCAGTACTTC	many	TRBJ2-7	TRBV4-1	-
CASSYKAFSKTSGDEQYF	TGTGCCAGCAGTTACAAAGCCTTCTCTAAGACTAGCGGGGACGAGCAGTACTTC	few	TRBJ2-7	TRBV6-2/TRBV6-3	TRBD2